This T cell receptor beta chain appears in the sequencing data of a study of T-cell reconstitution after alpha-beta-depleted transplantation in children. With regard to this clonotype: The antigen is unknown.

The TCRbeta library was prepared with unique molecular identifiers. TCRdb re-derived calls from the PCR reads in MiXCR, one entry per CDR3 protein. The sample gives more than 400,000 distinct CDR3 sequences, about an eighth of which show up once; 14% is in the top ten. Broader study findings: Surviving recipient T cells and thymic progenitors underlay high day-60 TCRbeta diversity in some patients. After one year, T-cell counts and TCRbeta diversity mostly came from new T cells. Alpha-beta T cells about two months after transplant reportedly derived from several hundred expanded graft clones.

This receptor was taken from a female patient aged 2-9 years who had a stem cell transplant for aplastic anemia, so the T cells may come from the graft donor. The sample in question was PBMCs, mostly from graft donor cells, obtained 180 days after TCRalphabeta/CD19-depleted stem cell transplant.

CDR3 region: CASSPRGRGAFEQYF. For the CDR3, the DNA is TGTGCCAGCAGCCCCCGGGGAAGGGGGGCCTTCGAGCAGTACTTC. The V gene is TRBV28, the J gene TRBJ2-7; either TRBD1 or TRBD2 may fit D (6 bases each). This CDR3 contains 15 residues. The germline V gene has CDR1 MDHEN and CDR2 SYDVKM. The V end lost 6 bases, the J end lost 6 bases, and 21 bases lay between the germline ends.